Sequencing of this TCR beta chain was carried out in a study of lymphopenia after photon versus proton radiotherapy. Study-level findings and limits: A bigger post-nadir fall in TCR diversity correlated inversely with survival time in deceased patients. Oligoclonal CD8+ Temra expansion after nadir drove photon patients' diversity drop. Under photons, naive T cells and diversity fell while effector/memory populations rose.

A remark on this clone: No antigen is known for it.

Measured with immunoSEQ multiplex PCR; TCRdb has only the in-frame clones, and not every one. The sample includes 70,000 or so clones, 85% to 95% of them seen just once. CDR1 SGHRS and CDR2 YFSETQ come from the germline V gene. Trimming stripped 0 bases from V and 0 bases from J, with 6 bases between. CDR3 length equals 15 residues. The origin of this receptor is a woman aged 40 to 50 with cholangiocarcinoma. The V and J genes are TRBV5-1 and TRBJ2-2, with D possibly matching TRBD1 (5 bases). Sample: peripheral blood, taken from a patient treated with photon-based radiotherapy. The CDR3 coding sequence is TGCGCCAGCAGCTTGGACAGGCCGAACACCGGGGAGCTGTTTTTT. Translated, it gives CASSLDRPNTGELFF.